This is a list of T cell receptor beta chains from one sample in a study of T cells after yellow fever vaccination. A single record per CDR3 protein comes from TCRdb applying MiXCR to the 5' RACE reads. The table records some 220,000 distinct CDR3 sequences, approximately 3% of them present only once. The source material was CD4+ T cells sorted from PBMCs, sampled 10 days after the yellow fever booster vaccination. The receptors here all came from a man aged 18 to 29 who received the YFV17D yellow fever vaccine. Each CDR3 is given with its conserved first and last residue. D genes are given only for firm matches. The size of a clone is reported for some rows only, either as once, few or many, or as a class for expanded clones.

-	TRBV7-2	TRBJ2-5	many	CASSYRVRQETQYF	TGTGCCAGCAGCTACAGGGTGAGGCAAGAGACCCAGTACTTC
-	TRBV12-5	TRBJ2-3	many	CASGLNRRTDTQYF	TGTGCTAGTGGTTTGAACAGGCGCACAGATACGCAGTATTTT
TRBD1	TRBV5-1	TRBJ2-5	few	CASSLATGKETQYF	TGCGCCAGCAGCTTGGCGACAGGGAAAGAGACCCAGTACTTC
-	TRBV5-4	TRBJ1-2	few	CASGGSPSYGYTF	TGTGCCAGCGGGGGCAGCCCTTCCTATGGCTACACCTTC
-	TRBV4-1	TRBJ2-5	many	CASSQEILTEVQETQYF	TGCGCCAGCAGCCAAGAGATCCTAACAGAGGTGCAAGAGACCCAGTACTTC
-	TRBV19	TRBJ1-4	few	CASGQRVGKLFF	TGTGCCAGTGGCCAGAGGGTCGGAAAACTGTTTTTT
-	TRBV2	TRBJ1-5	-	CASTQGSNQPQHF	TGTGCCAGTACACAGGGAAGCAATCAGCCCCAGCATTTT
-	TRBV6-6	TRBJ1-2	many	CASSYVQALDGYTF	TGTGCCAGCAGTTACGTTCAGGCCCTAGATGGCTACACCTTC
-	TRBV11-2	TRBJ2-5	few	CASSLDFWGETQYF	TGTGCCAGCAGCTTAGATTTCTGGGGAGAGACCCAGTACTTC
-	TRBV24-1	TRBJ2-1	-	CATSGTPPNEQFF	TGTGCCACCAGTGGGACTCCACCTAATGAGCAGTTCTTC
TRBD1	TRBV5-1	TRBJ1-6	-	CASSVTGTGTNSPLHF	TGCGCCAGCAGCGTTACCGGGACAGGGACCAATTCACCCCTCCACTTT
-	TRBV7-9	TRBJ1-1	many	CASSLVSLGQGEAFF	TGTGCCAGCAGCTTAGTATCACTGGGTCAGGGCGAAGCTTTCTTT
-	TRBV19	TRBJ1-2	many	CASSRGQTLGDYGYTF	TGTGCCAGTAGTAGAGGACAGACCCTGGGGGACTATGGCTACACCTTC
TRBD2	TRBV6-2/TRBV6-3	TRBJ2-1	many	CASSYLRGDSYNEQFF	TGTGCCAGCAGTTACTTGCGGGGGGACTCCTACAATGAGCAGTTCTTC
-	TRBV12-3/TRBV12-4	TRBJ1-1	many	CASSRSGMGEAFF	TGTGCCAGCAGTAGGTCCGGGATGGGTGAAGCTTTCTTT
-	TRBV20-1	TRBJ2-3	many	CSAGPSWGTQYF	TGCAGTGCTGGACCCTCCTGGGGGACGCAGTATTTT
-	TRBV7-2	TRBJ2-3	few	CASSLEQGVQYF	TGTGCCAGCAGCTTAGAGCAAGGGGTGCAGTATTTT
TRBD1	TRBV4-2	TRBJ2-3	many	CASSPSTGPGEDTQYF	TGTGCCAGCAGCCCATCGACAGGGCCGGGTGAAGATACGCAGTATTTT
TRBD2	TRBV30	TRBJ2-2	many	CAWSTGGTNTGELFF	TGTGCCTGGAGTACGGGGGGGACTAACACCGGGGAGCTGTTTTTT
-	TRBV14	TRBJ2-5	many	CASSPWTAQETQYF	TGTGCCAGCAGCCCCTGGACAGCCCAAGAGACCCAGTACTTC
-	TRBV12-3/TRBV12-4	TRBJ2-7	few	CASSTSASYEQYF	TGTGCCAGCAGCACCTCCGCTAGCTACGAGCAGTACTTC
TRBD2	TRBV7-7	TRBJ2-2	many	CASSLATSGTGELFF	TGTGCTAGCAGCTTAGCCACTAGCGGCACGGGGGAGCTGTTTTTT
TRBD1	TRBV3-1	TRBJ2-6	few	CASNRDRGTSGANVLTF	TGTGCCAGCAACCGGGACAGGGGAACTTCTGGGGCCAACGTCCTGACTTTC
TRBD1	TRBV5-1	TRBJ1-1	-	CASSAQGDTEAFF	TGCGCCAGCAGCGCACAGGGGGACACTGAAGCTTTCTTT
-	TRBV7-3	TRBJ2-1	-	CASDLRGGPSVYNEQFF	TGTGCCAGCGACTTAAGGGGGGGTCCCAGCGTCTACAATGAGCAGTTCTTC
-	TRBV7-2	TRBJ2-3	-	CASSRGFTTDTQYF	TGTGCCAGCAGCCGGGGGTTTACCACAGATACGCAGTATTTT
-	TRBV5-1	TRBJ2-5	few	CASSLEGPQETQYF	TGCGCCAGCAGCTTAGAGGGCCCCCAAGAGACCCAGTACTTC
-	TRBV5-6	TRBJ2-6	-	CATAEAGANVLTF	TGTGCAACCGCGGAGGCTGGGGCCAACGTCCTGACTTTC
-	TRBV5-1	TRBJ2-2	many	CASSFQGTRTGELFF	TGCGCCAGCAGCTTTCAGGGGACCCGCACCGGGGAGCTGTTTTTT
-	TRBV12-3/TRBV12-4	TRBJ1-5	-	CASSVFYSNQPQHF	TGTGCCAGCAGTGTGTTCTATAGCAATCAGCCCCAGCATTTT
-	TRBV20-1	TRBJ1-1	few	CSASPDRYTEAFF	TGCAGTGCTAGCCCTGACAGGTACACTGAAGCTTTCTTT
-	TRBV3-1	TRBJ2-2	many	CASSQWGGNTGELFF	TGTGCCAGCAGCCAATGGGGGGGCAACACCGGGGAGCTGTTTTTT
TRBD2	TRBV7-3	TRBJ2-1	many	CASSLLGGVEPHEQFF	TGTGCCAGCAGTCTCTTGGGGGGGGTTGAACCCCATGAGCAGTTCTTC
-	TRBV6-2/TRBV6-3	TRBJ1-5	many	CASSYRSSNQPQHF	TGTGCCAGCAGTTACCGTTCTAGCAATCAGCCCCAGCATTTT
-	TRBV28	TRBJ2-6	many	CASSLSGVAGANVLTF	TGTGCCAGCAGTTTATCAGGGGTCGCTGGGGCCAACGTCCTGACTTTC
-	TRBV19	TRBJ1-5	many	CASSSSSNQPQHF	TGTGCCAGTAGTTCGTCCAGCAATCAGCCCCAGCATTTT
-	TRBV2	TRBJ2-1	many	CASSDSGSGSRFF	TGTGCCAGCAGTGATTCAGGCAGCGGGTCGCGGTTCTTC
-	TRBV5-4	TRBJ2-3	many	CASSHNGQPGRTQYF	TGTGCCAGCAGCCATAACGGTCAGCCGGGGCGTACGCAGTATTTT
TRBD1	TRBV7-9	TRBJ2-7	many	CASSSTGDGEQYF	TGTGCCAGCAGCTCGACAGGGGACGGCGAGCAGTACTTC
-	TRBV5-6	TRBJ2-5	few	CASSVRETQYF	TGTGCCAGCAGCGTCAGAGAGACCCAGTACTTC
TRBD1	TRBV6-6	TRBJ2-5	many	CASSSTGTGHAETQYF	TGTGCCAGCAGTTCCACCGGGACAGGGCACGCAGAGACCCAGTACTTC
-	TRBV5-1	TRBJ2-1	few	CASSSHLTLGGEQFF	TGCGCCAGCAGCTCCCACCTGACGCTAGGTGGTGAGCAGTTCTTC
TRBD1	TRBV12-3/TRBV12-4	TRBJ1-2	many	CASSPDRALGYTF	TGTGCCAGCAGCCCGGACAGGGCACTTGGCTACACCTTC
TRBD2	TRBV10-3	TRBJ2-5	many	CAISDGGGARETQYF	TGTGCCATCAGTGACGGCGGGGGGGCCCGGGAGACCCAGTACTTC
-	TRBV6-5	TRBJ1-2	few	CASSRGADYGYTF	TGTGCCAGCAGTCGTGGGGCAGACTATGGCTACACCTTC
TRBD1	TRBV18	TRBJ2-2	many	CASSLDRGYTGELFF	TGTGCCAGCTCACTAGACAGGGGATACACCGGGGAGCTGTTTTTT
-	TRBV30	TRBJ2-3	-	CAWRSGGAADTQYF	TGTGCCTGGAGGAGTGGGGGGGCGGCGGATACGCAGTATTTT
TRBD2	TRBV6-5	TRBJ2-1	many	CASSYRTSGGRNEQFF	TGTGCCAGCAGTTACCGAACTAGCGGGGGGCGGAATGAGCAGTTCTTC
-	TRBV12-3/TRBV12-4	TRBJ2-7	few	CASSLGRIGPYEQYF	TGTGCCAGCAGTCTGGGACGGATCGGCCCCTACGAGCAGTACTTC
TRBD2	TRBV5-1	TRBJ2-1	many	CASSLVAGSPDEQFF	TGCGCCAGCAGCTTGGTAGCGGGGTCCCCCGATGAGCAGTTCTTC
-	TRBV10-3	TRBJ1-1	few	CAIKPQGPFGTEAFF	TGTGCCATCAAACCACAGGGTCCCTTCGGAACTGAAGCTTTCTTT
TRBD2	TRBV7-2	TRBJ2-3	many	CASSLRLAGVDTQYF	TGTGCCAGCAGCTTGCGACTAGCGGGGGTAGATACGCAGTATTTT
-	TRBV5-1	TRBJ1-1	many	CASSLVAGEAFF	TGCGCCAGCAGCTTGGTAGCGGGTGAAGCTTTCTTT
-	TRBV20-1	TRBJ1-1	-	CSAFDPSAEAFF	TGCAGTGCTTTCGACCCAAGCGCTGAAGCTTTCTTT
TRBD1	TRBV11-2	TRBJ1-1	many	CASGGQGGTQAFF	TGTGCCAGCGGGGGACAGGGGGGCACTCAAGCTTTCTTT
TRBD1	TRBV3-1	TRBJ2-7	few	CASSHNDRDSYEQYF	TGTGCCAGCAGCCATAATGACAGGGACTCCTACGAGCAGTACTTC
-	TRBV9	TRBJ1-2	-	CASSGSTGFDGYTF	TGTGCCAGCAGCGGATCCACAGGGTTCGATGGCTACACCTTC
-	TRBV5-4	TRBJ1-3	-	CASSLERGMSGNTIYF	TGTGCCAGCAGCTTGGAACGGGGGATGTCTGGAAACACCATATATTTT
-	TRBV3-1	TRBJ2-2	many	CASSRIPGELFF	TGTGCCAGCAGTCGTATCCCCGGGGAGCTGTTTTTT
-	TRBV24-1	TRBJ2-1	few	CATSDYSNEQFF	TGTGCCACCAGTGATTATTCGAATGAGCAGTTCTTC